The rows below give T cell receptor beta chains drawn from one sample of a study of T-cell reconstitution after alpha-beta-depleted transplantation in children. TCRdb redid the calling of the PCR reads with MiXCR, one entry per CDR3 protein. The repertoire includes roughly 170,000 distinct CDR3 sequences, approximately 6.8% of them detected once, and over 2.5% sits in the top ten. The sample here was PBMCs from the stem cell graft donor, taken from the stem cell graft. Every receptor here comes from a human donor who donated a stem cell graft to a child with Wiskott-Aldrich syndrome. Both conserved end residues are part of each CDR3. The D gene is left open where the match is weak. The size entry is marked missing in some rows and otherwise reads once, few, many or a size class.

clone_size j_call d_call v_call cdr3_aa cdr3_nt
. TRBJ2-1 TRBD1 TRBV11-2 CARSTGVLCSYNEQFF TGTGCCAGGAGCACAGGGGTCCTCTGCTCCTACAATGAGCAGTTCTTC
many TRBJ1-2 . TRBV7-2 CASSLGSRRQYGYTF TGTGCCAGCAGCTTAGGGTCCAGAAGACAGTATGGCTACACCTTC
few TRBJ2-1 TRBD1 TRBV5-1 CASSYTGGGFVDEQFF TGCGCCAGCAGCTACACAGGGGGCGGGTTTGTGGATGAGCAGTTCTTC
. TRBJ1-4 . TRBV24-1 CATSGRDNENLFF TGTGCCACCAGCGGCAGGGACAATGAAAACCTGTTTTTT
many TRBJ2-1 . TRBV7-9 CASSLLLPGMSSYNEQFF TGTGCCAGCAGCTTACTTCTTCCGGGAATGAGCTCCTACAATGAGCAGTTCTTC
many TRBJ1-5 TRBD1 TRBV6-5 CASSFRTGVDQPQHF TGTGCCAGCAGTTTCCGGACAGGGGTTGATCAGCCCCAGCATTTT
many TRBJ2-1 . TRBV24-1 CATSARGGFNEQFF TGTGCCACCAGTGCCAGGGGGGGATTCAATGAGCAGTTCTTC
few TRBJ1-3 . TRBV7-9 CASSSQGVASSGNTIYF TGTGCCAGCAGCTCCCAAGGGGTTGCGAGCTCTGGAAACACCATATATTTT
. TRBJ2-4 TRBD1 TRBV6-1 CASSPTGLAKNIQYF TGTGCCAGCAGCCCGACAGGGCTAGCCAAAAACATTCAGTACTTC
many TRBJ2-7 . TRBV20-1 CSARDNQARDYEQYF TGCAGTGCTAGAGATAACCAAGCCAGGGACTACGAGCAGTACTTC
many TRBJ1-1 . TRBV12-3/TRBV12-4 CASSHTGKRPEAFF TGTGCCAGCAGCCACACAGGGAAGAGGCCTGAAGCTTTCTTT
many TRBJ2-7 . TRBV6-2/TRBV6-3 CASRTGTSLYF TGTGCCAGTCGGACGGGTACGAGCCTCTACTTC